This T cell receptor (beta chain) was sequenced for a study of T cell responses to AZD1222 COVID-19 vaccine. Turning to this clone: Its antigen is unidentified.

The CDR3 runs 15 residues. Germline CDR1 and CDR2: MRHNA and SNTAGT. V was pared by 3 bases and J by 3 bases, with 2 bases of the junction left unmatched. Whole-study results and caveats: At baseline, seropositivity was found in only a handful of AZD1222 recipients. Unmutated variant regions are reportedly targeted by nearly half of spike-specific TCRs.

The protocol was immunoSEQ multiplex PCR, while the TCRdb copy is restricted to in-frame clones and leaves out a portion. Of over 130,000 clones detected, approximately 87% appear once; the ten largest clones hold 1.6%. This TCR derives from an adult who received the AZD1222 COVID-19 vaccine. The chain joins TRBV6-4 to TRBJ2-3; 11 bases fit TRBD2. The material sequenced was peripheral blood, taken 28 days after the second AZD1222 dose. CDR3: CASSEASGRTDTQYF. CDR3 coding DNA: TGTGCCAGCAGTGAGGCTAGCGGGAGGACAGATACGCAGTATTTT.